The present entry profiles one T cell receptor (beta chain) with its context. Its binding antigen is unknown. No base quality values were provided; no much bigger clone lies one nucleotide off. The germline V gene gives CDR1 as SGHDN and CDR2 as FVKESK. V loses 4 bases at its end and J loses 3 bases; junction bases beyond the gene matches: 11. Counted from cysteine to phenylalanine, this CDR3 has 16 amino acids. Here the CDR3 DNA is all that survives: 48 bases in frame from base 1. Library creation used the immunoSEQ multiplex PCR assay. For most patients, genomic DNA was isolated using the Qiagen DNeasy Blood and Tissue Kit and was shipped frozen to Adaptive Biotechnologies for TCR sequencing. Adaptive Biotechnologies carried out high-throughput TCR-beta CDR3 sequencing of genomic DNA for most patients. The authors processed their data as follows. TCR sequencing data were retrieved from Adaptive's ImmunoSEQ software for around 18 patients, whereas a few other patients were processed with MiXCR and VDJtools. To correct CD4 versus CD8 sorting errors, sequences present in both subsets at a frequency ratio below 5:1 were removed. Because the origin of CDR3 nucleotide sequences shared between donor and recipient could not be assigned, those sequences were removed. To count as alloreactive, a clone needed at least 2-fold expansion over unstimulated cells and a minimum CFSE-low frequency of 0.002% (template counts) or 0.001% (read counts). Clones detected in sequenced pre-transplant spleen, lymph node, or MLR CFSE-low populations of the donor or recipient were defined as mappable. Cumulative frequency of alloreactive clones was calculated as a percentage of all sequences weighted by copy number. Here the immuneACCESS table is served through TCRdb, limited to in-frame sequences with V and J called. Missing clones are a known gap in these copies; in checked studies unresolved V genes cover under half, and the rest lacks a known reason. V and J calls and clone size are copied from that table; D and trimming were computed from the DNA. The sample table holds roughly 70,000 clones, of which approximately 87% were seen once. Nearly 0.4% of the sample rests with the top ten.

The source of the sample is a study of graft-versus-host responses after intestinal transplantation (dated by TCRdb to the early 2020s). With regard to the full study: The transplants that recipients received were multivisceral, liver-intestinal, or isolated intestinal. To identify alloreactive clones, pre-transplant mixed lymphocyte reaction products were sequenced and then compared with unstimulated pre-transplant donor and recipient T cells. Every recipient was given anti-thymocyte globulin induction, then maintenance tacrolimus and steroids for around three years. A peak of at least 4% donor T cells among recipient peripheral blood mononuclear cells was the definition used for donor T cell macrochimerism. After intestinal transplantation, graft-versus-host and host-versus-graft alloreactive T cell clones were followed in the graft, circulation and bone marrow using bulk TCR-beta CDR3 sequencing. Samples from three later patients were sequenced in-house on an Illumina MiSeq with MiXCR processing rather than by the commercial service. The cohort enrolled 24 intestinal transplant recipients including one retransplant, and 3 patients lacking pretransplant specimens were excluded.

The meaning of the sample's time point label: cells obtained before transplantation from donor or recipient. CD3+CD4+ and CD3+CD8+ populations were FACS-sorted from unstimulated pre-transplant donor and recipient cells taken from spleen or lymph nodes. What the research found in general, with its limitations: Early after transplant, peak levels of circulating GvH clones were found to be associated with declines in HvG clones. GvH clones were detected in recipient bone marrow, and some appeared earlier in ileal mucosa or blood, consistent with an intestinal mucosal origin. High GvH to HvG T cell clonal ratios were observed in the allografts of patients with donor T cell macrochimerism. The relatively low number and heterogeneity of intestinal transplant patients limited the conclusions.

This chain is built from TRBV14 and TRBJ1-2, and TRBD1 matches 7 of the central bases. This sequence was found in a human donor who was the organ donor for an intestinal transplant. The source material was unstimulated CD4+ T cells sorted from spleen or lymph node cells, sampled before transplant. Here the CDR3 is given as CASSRDIGQAYYGYTF. The nucleotide sequence is TGTGCCAGCAGCCGCGACATCGGACAGGCCTACTATGGCTACACCTTC.